Presented here are 17 T cell receptor beta chains from one specimen sequenced in a study of CXCR3-negative and CXCR3-positive naive CD8 T cells. UMI labels and 5' RACE were used to prepare the TRB cDNA libraries. Each CDR3 protein gets one entry in TCRdb, which reprocessed the 5' RACE reads and gives no DNA. The sample data list about 6,700 distinct CDR3 sequences. Sequenced input: naive CXCR3- CD8+ T cells from blood. Subset described: CD45RO-CCR7+CD27+CD95- naive CD8+ T cells lacking CXCR3 (TNR3-). These receptors all come from a human donor in good health. Some clones in this sample may be carry-over from other donors' samples.

This sequence joins TRBV10-2 and TRBJ1-1. The CDR3 has 13 residues. CDR1 is WSHSY, CDR2 SAAADI, per germline. The CDR3 region is CASVLRWNTEAFF.

The chain joins TRBV6-1 to TRBJ2-1; TCRdb's D call of TRBD1 is untestable without DNA. This CDR3 contains 15 residues. Germline-derived CDR1 and CDR2 are MNHNS and SASEGT. CDR3 residues: CASSVRTGSYNEQFF.

This clonotype registers medium-sized (0.01 to 0.1%) by frequency. This sequence joins TRBV29-1 and TRBJ2-7. Per the germline V gene, CDR1 is SQVTM and CDR2 is ANQGSEA. This CDR3 contains 14 residues. CDR3 sequence reads: CSVGQSISSYEQYF.

This clonotype ranks as medium-sized (0.01 to 0.1%) in terms of frequency. This chain uses TRBV11-2 with TRBJ2-2; TCRdb's D call of TRBD1 is untestable without DNA. The length of the CDR3 is 16 residues. Germline CDR1 and CDR2: SGHAT and FQNNGV. CDR3 sequence reads: CASSLDARDHTGELFF.

Frequency places this clonotype as medium-sized. This chain connects TRBV7-2 to TRBJ2-1; TCRdb reports TRBD1, a call that lacks DNA to check it against. The CDR3 is 14 residues long. Germline V gene sequence: CDR1 SGHTA, CDR2 FQGNSA. CDR3 region: CASCEDTTYNEQFF. The complete variable domain, with remaining parts taken from reference TRBV7-2 and TRBJ2-1, reads GAGVSQSPSNKVTEKGKDVELRCDPISGHTALYWYRQSLGQGLEFLIYFQGNSAPDKSGLPSDRFSAERTGGSVSTLTIQRTQQEDSAVYLCASCEDTTYNEQFFGPGTRLTVL.

The rearrangement uses TRBV7-9 and TRBJ1-4; the D call of TRBD1 rests on TCRdb alone, since no DNA is present to check it. The CDR3 length is 14 residues. CDR1 is SEHNR, CDR2 FQNEAQ, per germline (reference sequence). The CDR3 is CASRDQGNDEKLFF.

The J gene is TRBJ1-2, the V gene TRBV11-2; as DNA is missing, the TRBD1 call by TCRdb cannot be tested. CDR3 length equals 11 residues. CDR1 and CDR2 from the germline V gene are SGHAT and FQNNGV. The CDR3 reads CASSLGRDASF.

By frequency, this clonotype is medium-sized. The chain combines TRBV29-1 with TRBJ2-3. CDR3 length: 12 residues. The germline gives CDR1 SQVTM, CDR2 ANQGSEA. CDR3 protein: CSVPTEFDTQYF.

This clonotype counts as medium-sized by frequency. This chain connects TRBV13 to TRBJ2-3; TCRdb gives TRBD1 as the D gene, but with no DNA this cannot be confirmed. Per the germline V gene, CDR1 is PRHDT and CDR2 is FYEKMQ (reference sequence). There are 15 residues in the CDR3. The CDR3 spells CASSLVRQGEDTQYF.

The gene calls are TRBV7-9 and TRBJ1-1. This CDR3 is built from 14 residues. Germline assignment: CDR1 SEHNR and CDR2 FQNEAQ (reference sequence). The CDR3 region is CASSLASKVTEAFF.

The chain carries TRBV29-1 and TRBJ2-1. Germline CDR1 is SQVTM and CDR2 is ANQGSEA. The CDR3 sequence is 12 residues long. CDR3: CSVEESVNEQFF.

The chain's CDR3 is CSVTPLGEVDYNEQFF. V gene TRBV29-1 combines with J gene TRBJ2-1; absent DNA, TCRdb's TRBD2 call cannot be checked. This CDR3 spans 16 amino acids. Looked up from germline, CDR1 is SQVTM and CDR2 is ANQGSEA.

V gene TRBV12-3 or TRBV12-4 combines with J gene TRBJ2-2; TCRdb's D call of TRBD2 is untestable without DNA. This CDR3 comprises 15 residues. CDR3 loop: CASSTSGEVTGELFF.

Its frequency marks this clonotype as medium-sized. The chain carries TRBV6-6 and TRBJ2-3; TCRdb designates TRBD1, a call that cannot be tested without DNA. CDR3 length: 20 residues. Germline V gene lookup returns CDR1 MNHNY and CDR2 SVGAGI (reference sequence). CDR3 sequence: CASSPSLRSGSRNSTDTQYF.

The chain couples TRBV6-6 to TRBJ1-4; lacking DNA, the TRBD1 call made by TCRdb goes unchecked. The length of the CDR3 is 15 residues. Germline CDR1 MNHNY, CDR2 SVGAGI (reference sequence). CDR3 residues: CASSYRRGHDEKLFF.

J is TRBJ2-3 and V is TRBV28. The CDR3 is 14 amino acids. Per germline, CDR1 MDHEN and CDR2 SYDVKM. The CDR3 spells CASSFTPSTDTQYF. The full variable domain, with the rest looked up from reference TRBV28 and TRBJ2-3, is DVKVTQSSRYLVKRTGEKVFLECVQDMDHENMFWYRQDPGLGLRLIYFSYDVKMKEKGDIPEGYSVSREKKERFSLILESASTNQTSMYLCASSFTPSTDTQYFGPGTRLTVL.

According to its frequency, this clonotype is medium-sized. This chain links TRBV20-1 with TRBJ2-1; the D call of TRBD2 rests on TCRdb alone, since no DNA is present to check it. Germline V lookup: CDR1 DFQATT, CDR2 SNEGSKA (reference sequence). The CDR3 is 16 residues long. The CDR3 sequence is CSARDVGQLIYNEQFF.